Listed here are 8 T cell receptor beta chains from one sample, sequenced in a study of T cells in Graves' hyperthyroidism and ophthalmopathy. The source material, RNA transcripts, was used to amplify TCR beta CDR3 regions. The primer set for the first-round RT-PCR of the TCR CDR3 was HTBI. TCRdb recomputed calls from the multiplex PCR reads with MiXCR, one row per CDR3 protein. The sample lists some 350,000 distinct CDR3 sequences; about an eighth were seen once. Sequenced input: blood. Receptor source: a woman aged 40 to 50 with Graves' ophthalmopathy.

This clonotype was seen repeatedly, ten times or more. The chain is built from TRBV11-3 and TRBJ2-5; D is unclear. In germline, CDR1 is SGHNT, CDR2 YENEEA. This CDR3 comprises 16 residues. V lost 2 bases and J lost 0, with 13 bases in between. The CDR3 DNA reads TGTGCCAGCAGCTTATTAGTGCGAGCCCACCAAGAGACCCAGTACTTC. It yields the protein CASSLLVRAHQETQYF. Full variable domain (outside the CDR3, taken from reference TRBV11-3 and TRBJ2-5): EAGVVQSPRYKIIEKKQPVAFWCNPISGHNTLYWYLQNLGQGPELLIRYENEEAVDDSQLPKDRFSAERLKGVDSTLKIQPAELGDSAVYLCASSLLVRAHQETQYFGPGTRLLVL.

On this clonotype: This may be a read error, as it is one base from a much larger clone. The chain joins TRBV20-1 to TRBJ2-7; D tentatively fits TRBD1 or TRBD2 (5 bases each). The V gene's germline CDR1 is DFQATT and CDR2 SNEGSKA (reference sequence). The CDR3 runs 15 residues. V shed 1 base and J shed 4 bases, with 17 bases lying between them. The CDR3 DNA reads as TGCAGTGCTAGAGTCGATTGGGGGAGTAAATACGAGCAGTACTTC. This codes for CSARVDWGSKYEQYF.

This clonotype occurred many times. V is TRBV11-2 and J is TRBJ2-7; D is undetermined. This CDR3 spans 14 amino acids. The germline V and J ends were trimmed by 5 bases and 3 bases, with 14 bases remaining between them. The germline CDR1 and CDR2 sequences are SGHAT and FQNNGV. CDR3: CASSPRLGFYEQYF. CDR3 DNA sequence: TGTGCCAGCAGCCCCCGACTGGGCTTCTACGAGCAGTACTTC.

The chain combines TRBV5-6 with TRBJ2-7; no clear D. V lost 4 bases, J lost 6 bases, and 8 bases lay in between. CDR1 and CDR2 (germline): SGHDT, YYEEEE. The CDR3 runs 11 residues. CDR3 residues: CASSAKSEQYF. The CDR3, as DNA: TGTGCCAGCAGCGCAAAGAGCGAGCAGTACTTC.

This clonotype was seen many times. The genes are TRBV29-1 and TRBJ1-1, with 9 bases fitting TRBD1. This CDR3 has 13 residues. V lost 6 bases and J lost 5; bases outside the gene matches: 7. Germline V gene sequence: CDR1 SQVTM, CDR2 ANQGSEA. In nucleotides, the CDR3 is TGCAGCGTGGTACAGGGGGCTATTACTGAAGCTTTCTTT. Protein product: CSVVQGAITEAFF.

At least ten counts were recorded for this clonotype. This chain connects TRBV12-3 or TRBV12-4 to TRBJ1-1; D possibly corresponds to TRBD1 (5 bases). This CDR3 region has 13 residues. V was clipped by 2 bases and J by 3 bases, with 7 bases between them. The CDR3 nucleotides read TGTGCCAGCAGTTTATTAGGGGACACTGAAGCTTTCTTT. Translation: CASSLLGDTEAFF.

This clonotype was recorded a few times. The V gene is TRBV29-1, the J gene TRBJ1-3; tentative D call: TRBD1 (6 bases). Germline V gives CDR1 SQVTM, CDR2 ANQGSEA. The ends were cut back, 3 bases at V and 3 bases at J, with 12 bases in the middle. The CDR3 sequence is 14 residues long. The CDR3, as DNA: TGCAGCGTTGAGCAGGGGCTACTTGGAAACACCATATATTTT. It is translated as CSVEQGLLGNTIYF.

Note on this clonotype: A much larger clonotype is one base distant, so this may be a read error. The chain is built from TRBV7-8 and TRBJ2-2, with 8 bases lining up with TRBD2. Germline CDR1 is SGHVS and CDR2 is FQNEAQ. The length of the CDR3 is 16 residues. The CDR3 is CASSLVLAVNTGKLFF. The CDR3 DNA reads as TGTGCCAGCAGCTTAGTACTAGCGGTGAACACCGGGAAGCTGTTTTTT.